A selection of T cell receptor beta chains follows, all from one sample in a study of T-cell memory formation after mild COVID-19. Each CDR3 protein is one row after TCRdb ran MiXCR on the 5' RACE reads. Of 250,000 to 400,000 distinct CDR3 sequences in the sample, over 11% are singletons; the top ten hold over 20%. The sample was PBMCs or a T cell subset sorted from them (not recorded which). The receptor source for this set is a man aged 18-30 years who had mild COVID-19 (a few samples of this study predate the infection). Cell type and time point are not known. Both conserved end residues are part of each CDR3. Each record gives: clone size, J gene, V gene, D gene, CDR3 DNA, CDR3 protein. The D gene is left open where the match is weak. Part of the rows lack a size; the others show once, few, many or a class for expanded clones.

>-|TRBJ2-2|TRBV11-3|TRBD1
TGTGCCAGCAGACATCGGACAGGGGGCGACACCGGGGAGCTGTTTTTT
CASRHRTGGDTGELFF
>-|TRBJ2-7|TRBV20-1|-
TGCAGTGCTAGATCTCGGGGCCGCTACTCCTACGAGCAGTACTTC
CSARSRGRYSYEQYF
>-|TRBJ2-7|TRBV4-3|TRBD1
TGCGCCAGCAGCCAATTAGCCGGGACAGGAAACTACGAGCAGTACTTC
CASSQLAGTGNYEQYF
>-|TRBJ2-7|TRBV11-2|TRBD1
TGTGCCAGCAGCTTACCCGGGACAGAGTTTTACGAGCAGTACTTC
CASSLPGTEFYEQYF
>-|TRBJ2-6|TRBV6-2/TRBV6-3|-
TGTGCCAGCAGTTACTCGATTGGGGATCTGGCCGGGGCCAACGTCCTGACTTTC
CASSYSIGDLAGANVLTF
>few|TRBJ1-1|TRBV20-1|-
TGCAGTGCCAGATGGAACACTGAAGCTTTCTTT
CSARWNTEAFF
>-|TRBJ2-5|TRBV10-3|-
TGTGCCATCAGTGAGGGACTTCTAGAGACCCAGTACTTC
CAISEGLLETQYF
>few|TRBJ2-7|TRBV7-9|-
TGTGCCAGCAGCTTCGGGCATTCCTACGAGCAGTACTTC
CASSFGHSYEQYF
>-|TRBJ2-2|TRBV5-1|-
TGCGCCAGCAGCTTGAGGGTTGCCGGGGAGCTGTTTTTT
CASSLRVAGELFF
>few|TRBJ2-3|TRBV6-1|-
TGTGCCAGCAGTGAAGAAAAGGGGAGGACAGATACGCAGTATTTT
CASSEEKGRTDTQYF
>-|TRBJ2-6|TRBV5-1|TRBD2
TGCGCCAGCAGCCTAACTAGCGGGGGTCCTGGGGCCAACGTCCTGACTTTC
CASSLTSGGPGANVLTF
>-|TRBJ1-1|TRBV7-9|-
TGTGCCAGCAGACCCGCCGGGGGTCACACTGAAGCTTTCTTT
CASRPAGGHTEAFF
>few|TRBJ1-1|TRBV5-4|-
TGTGCCAGCAAAAACTACACTGAAGCTTTCTTT
CASKNYTEAFF
>many|TRBJ2-3|TRBV11-2|-
TGTGCCAGCAGCTCAATAGGGAGGCAGTATTTT
CASSSIGRQYF
>few|TRBJ1-1|TRBV29-1|-
TGCAGCTCTTACACCGACAGGCCCCCTGAAGCTTTCTTT
CSSYTDRPPEAFF
>-|TRBJ2-5|TRBV20-1|TRBD2
TGCAGTGCTAGACTAGCGGGGGGTCCCCCTCAAGAGACCCAGTACTTC
CSARLAGGPPQETQYF
>few|TRBJ1-5|TRBV20-1|TRBD1
TGCAGTGCCACCCGACAGGGGAATAGCAATCAGCCCCAGCATTTT
CSATRQGNSNQPQHF
>few|TRBJ2-1|TRBV20-1|-
TGCAGTGCTAGAGACCCCTGGACAGCCGGTGGGAATGAGCAGTTCTTC
CSARDPWTAGGNEQFF
>-|TRBJ1-2|TRBV19|TRBD1
TGTGCCAGTAGTATAGGTGGCTCCGGGACAGATATCGGCTACACCTTC
CASSIGGSGTDIGYTF
>-|TRBJ2-5|TRBV20-1|TRBD2
TGCAGTGCTAGAGTCCCCCCCCGGGGGGGAGAGACCCAGTACTTC
CSARVPPRGGETQYF
>few|TRBJ1-1|TRBV24-1|-
TGTGCCACCAGTGACCAGCGGGCTGAAGCTTTCTTT
CATSDQRAEAFF
>-|TRBJ1-2|TRBV7-9|-
TGTGCCAGCAGCCATACGGTAGGAGGAGGCTACACCTTC
CASSHTVGGGYTF
>-|TRBJ2-5|TRBV6-6|-
TGTGCCAGCAGTTACCCTCCAGGGGGAGGCAAAGAGACCCAGTACTTC
CASSYPPGGGKETQYF
>-|TRBJ2-3|TRBV7-2|-
TGTGCCAGCAGCAGGGACGGAACAAGCACAGATACGCAGTATTTT
CASSRDGTSTDTQYF
>-|TRBJ1-1|TRBV20-1|-
TGCAGTGCTAGATCTGTTGGCACGCCTGAAGCTTTCTTT
CSARSVGTPEAFF
>many|TRBJ2-2|TRBV7-9|-
TGTGCCAGCAGCTTAGAAGAGTACGTCCCAGAGAGCACCGGGGAGCTGTTTTTT
CASSLEEYVPESTGELFF
>few|TRBJ1-1|TRBV6-5|-
TGTGCCAGCAGTTACGCAGACAGCATGAACACTGAAGCTTTCTTT
CASSYADSMNTEAFF
>-|TRBJ2-5|TRBV28|TRBD1
TGTGCCAGCAGTCCCGCCCTCGACAGGGGTGAGACCCAGTACTTC
CASSPALDRGETQYF
>few|TRBJ1-5|TRBV4-3|TRBD1
TGCGCCAGCAGCCAAGGAGTTCGGGACAGGGGACAGCCCCAGCATTTT
CASSQGVRDRGQPQHF
>-|TRBJ2-3|TRBV2|TRBD2
TGTGCCAGCCCCAAGGATCCGGCTAGCGGGGGGGATACGCAGTATTTT
CASPKDPASGGDTQYF
>-|TRBJ2-3|TRBV20-1|TRBD1
TGCAGTGCTAGGGGACAGGGGAGGAAAGATACGCAGTATTTT
CSARGQGRKDTQYF
>-|TRBJ2-3|TRBV28|-
TGTGCCAGCAGTCTATTTGCTAGGGCAGATACGCAGTATTTT
CASSLFARADTQYF
>-|TRBJ1-1|TRBV7-9|TRBD1
TGTGCCAGCAGCGCAACAGGGGGTACTGAAGCTTTCTTT
CASSATGGTEAFF
>-|TRBJ2-1|TRBV16|-
TGTGCCAGCAGCCAATGGGGGGCGCGGAATGAGCAGTTCTTC
CASSQWGARNEQFF